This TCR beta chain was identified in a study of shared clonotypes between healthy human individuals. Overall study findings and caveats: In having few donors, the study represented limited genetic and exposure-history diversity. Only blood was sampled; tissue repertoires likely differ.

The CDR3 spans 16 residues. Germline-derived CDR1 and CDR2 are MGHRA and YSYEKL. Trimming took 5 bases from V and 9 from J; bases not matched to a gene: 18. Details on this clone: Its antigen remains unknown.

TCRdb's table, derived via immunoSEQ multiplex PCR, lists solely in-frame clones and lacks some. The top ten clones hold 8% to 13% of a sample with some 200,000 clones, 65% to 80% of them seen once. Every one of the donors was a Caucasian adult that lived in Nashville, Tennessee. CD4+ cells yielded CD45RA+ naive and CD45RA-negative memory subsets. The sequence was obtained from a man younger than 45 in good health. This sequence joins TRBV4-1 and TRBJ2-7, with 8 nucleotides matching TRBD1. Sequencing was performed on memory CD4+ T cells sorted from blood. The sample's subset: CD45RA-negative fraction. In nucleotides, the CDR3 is TGCGCCAGCAGCAAGGGGGACAGGACCTTCCTCGGTGGGCAGTACTTC. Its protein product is CASSKGDRTFLGGQYF.